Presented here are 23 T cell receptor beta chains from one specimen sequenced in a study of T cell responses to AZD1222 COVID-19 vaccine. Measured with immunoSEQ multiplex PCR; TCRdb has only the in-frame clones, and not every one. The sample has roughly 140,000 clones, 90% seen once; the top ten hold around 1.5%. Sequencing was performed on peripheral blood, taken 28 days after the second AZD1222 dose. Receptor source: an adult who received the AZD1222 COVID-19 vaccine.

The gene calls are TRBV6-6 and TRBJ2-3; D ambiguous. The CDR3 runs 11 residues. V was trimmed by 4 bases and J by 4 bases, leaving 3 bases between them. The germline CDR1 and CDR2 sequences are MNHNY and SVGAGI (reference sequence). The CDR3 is CASSSSDTQYF. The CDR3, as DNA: TGTGCCAGCAGTTCTTCAGATACGCAGTATTTT.

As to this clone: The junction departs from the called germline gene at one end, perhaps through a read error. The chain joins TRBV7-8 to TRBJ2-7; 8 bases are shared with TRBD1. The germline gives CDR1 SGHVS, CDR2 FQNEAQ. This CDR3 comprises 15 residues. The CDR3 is CASSPQDRELHIGNF. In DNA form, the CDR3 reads TGTGCCAGCAGCCCCCAGGACAGGGAGCTGCACATAGGAAACTTC. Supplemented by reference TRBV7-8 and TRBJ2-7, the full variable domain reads GAGVSQSPRYKVAKRGQDVALRCDPISGHVSLFWYQQALGQGPEFLTYFQNEAQLDKSGLPSDRFFAERPEGSVSTLKIQRTQQEDSAVYLCASSPQDRELHIGNFGPGTRLTVT.

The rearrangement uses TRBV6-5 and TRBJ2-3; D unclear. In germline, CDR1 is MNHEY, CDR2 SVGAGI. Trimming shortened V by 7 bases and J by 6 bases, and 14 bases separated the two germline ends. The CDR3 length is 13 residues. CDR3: CASISPLRDTQYF. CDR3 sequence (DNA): TGTGCCAGCATATCCCCCCTACGCGATACGCAGTATTTT.

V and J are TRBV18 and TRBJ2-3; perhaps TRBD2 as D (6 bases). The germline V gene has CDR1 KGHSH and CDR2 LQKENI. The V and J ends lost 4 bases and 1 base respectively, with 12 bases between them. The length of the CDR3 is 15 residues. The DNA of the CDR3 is TGTGCCAGCTCACTCTCGCGGGGTGGCACAGATACGCAGTATTTT. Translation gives CASSLSRGGTDTQYF.

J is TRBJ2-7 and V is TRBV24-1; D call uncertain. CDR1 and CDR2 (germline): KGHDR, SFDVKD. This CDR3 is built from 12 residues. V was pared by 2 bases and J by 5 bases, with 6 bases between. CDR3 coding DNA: TGTGCCACCAGTGATTCCTCGAACGAGCAGTACTTC. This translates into CATSDSSNEQYF.

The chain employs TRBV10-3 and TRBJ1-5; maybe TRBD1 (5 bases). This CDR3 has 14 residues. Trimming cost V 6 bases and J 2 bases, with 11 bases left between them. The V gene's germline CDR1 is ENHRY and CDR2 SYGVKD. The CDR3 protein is CAISQGEGNQPQHF. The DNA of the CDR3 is TGTGCCATCAGCCAGGGTGAAGGCAATCAGCCCCAGCATTTT.

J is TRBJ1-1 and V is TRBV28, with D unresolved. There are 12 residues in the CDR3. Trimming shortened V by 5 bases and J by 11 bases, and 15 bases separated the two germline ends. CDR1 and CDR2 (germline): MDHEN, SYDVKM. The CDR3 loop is CASSRQGMAAFF. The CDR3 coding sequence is TGTGCCAGCAGTAGACAAGGGATGGCGGCTTTCTTT.

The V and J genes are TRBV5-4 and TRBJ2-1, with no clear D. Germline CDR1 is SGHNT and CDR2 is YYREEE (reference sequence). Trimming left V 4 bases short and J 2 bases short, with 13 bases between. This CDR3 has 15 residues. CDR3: CASSPQGKAYNEQFF. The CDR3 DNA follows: TGTGCCAGCAGCCCTCAAGGGAAAGCCTACAATGAGCAGTTCTTC.

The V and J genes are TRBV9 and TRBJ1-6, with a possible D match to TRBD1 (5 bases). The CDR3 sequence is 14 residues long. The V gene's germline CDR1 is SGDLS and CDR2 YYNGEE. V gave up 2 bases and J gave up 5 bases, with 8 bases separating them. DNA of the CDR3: TGTGCCAGCAGCGTTCTGGGGGATAATTCACCCCTCCACTTT. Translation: CASSVLGDNSPLHF.

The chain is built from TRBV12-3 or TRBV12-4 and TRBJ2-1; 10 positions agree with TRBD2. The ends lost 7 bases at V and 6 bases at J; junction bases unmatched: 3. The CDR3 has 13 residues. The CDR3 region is CASTSGRGNEQFF. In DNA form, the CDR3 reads TGTGCCAGCACAAGCGGGAGGGGCAATGAGCAGTTCTTC.

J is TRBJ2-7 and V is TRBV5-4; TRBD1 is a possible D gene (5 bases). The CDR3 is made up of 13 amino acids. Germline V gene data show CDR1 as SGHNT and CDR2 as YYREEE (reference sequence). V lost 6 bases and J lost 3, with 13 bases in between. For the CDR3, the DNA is TGTGCCAGCACCCGAGCAGGGTACTACGAGCAGTACTTC. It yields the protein CASTRAGYYEQYF.

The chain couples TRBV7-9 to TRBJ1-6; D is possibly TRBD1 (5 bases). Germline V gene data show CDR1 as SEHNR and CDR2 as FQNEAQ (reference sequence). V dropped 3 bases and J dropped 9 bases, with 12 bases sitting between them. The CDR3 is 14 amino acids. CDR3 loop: CASSLGQGSSPLHF. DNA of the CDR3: TGTGCCAGCAGCTTGGGGCAGGGCAGTTCACCCCTCCACTTT.

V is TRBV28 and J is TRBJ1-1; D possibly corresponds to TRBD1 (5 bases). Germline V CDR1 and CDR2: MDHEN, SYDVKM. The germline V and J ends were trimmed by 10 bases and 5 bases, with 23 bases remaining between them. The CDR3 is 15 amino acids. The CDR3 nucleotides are TGTGCCACCTCGTCCTCTAAGGGGCTGGGAACTGAAGCTTTCTTT. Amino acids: CATSSSKGLGTEAFF.

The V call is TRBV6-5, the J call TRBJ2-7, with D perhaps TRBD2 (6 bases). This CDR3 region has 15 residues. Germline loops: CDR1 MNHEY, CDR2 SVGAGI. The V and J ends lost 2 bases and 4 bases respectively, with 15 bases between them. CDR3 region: CASSYLLALGYEQYF. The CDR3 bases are TGTGCCAGCAGTTACCTACTAGCCCTGGGGTACGAGCAGTACTTC.

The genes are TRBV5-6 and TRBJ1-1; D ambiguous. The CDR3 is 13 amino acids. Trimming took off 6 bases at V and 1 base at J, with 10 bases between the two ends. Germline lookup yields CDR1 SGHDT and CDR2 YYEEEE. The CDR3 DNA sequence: TGTGCCAGCACTTGGGCCACGAACACTGAAGCTTTCTTT. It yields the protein CASTWATNTEAFF.

CDR3 coding DNA: TGTGCCAGCATCTCGGGACAGTCCTACGAGCAGTACTTC. Translating it yields CASISGQSYEQYF. The chain has TRBV2 and TRBJ2-7; 7 nucleotides match TRBD1. The CDR3 loop spans 13 amino acids. The V and J ends lost 7 bases and 1 base, in that order; junction bases with no gene match: 4. Germline V CDR1 and CDR2: SNHLY, FYNNEI.

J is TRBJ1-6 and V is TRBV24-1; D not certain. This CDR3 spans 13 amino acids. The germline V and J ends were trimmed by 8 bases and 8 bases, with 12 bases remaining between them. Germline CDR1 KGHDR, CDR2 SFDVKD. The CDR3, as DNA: TGTGCCACCACGGCCGGCCCAGATTCACCCCTCCACTTT. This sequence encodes CATTAGPDSPLHF.

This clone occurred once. The CDR3 nucleotides read TGTGCCAGCAATCTAGAGGGACAGACGCTAGGACCCGATATCCGAGCTTTCTTT. Encoded protein: CASNLEGQTLGPDIRAFF. The chain couples TRBV2 to TRBJ1-1; 7 bases are a match to TRBD1. The CDR3 is 18 residues long. The V gene's germline CDR1 is SNHLY and CDR2 FYNNEI. V trimming: 7 bases; J trimming: 10 bases; junction bases outside the gene matches: 27. The entire variable domain, with the rest obtained from reference TRBV2 and TRBJ1-1, is as follows: EPEVTQTPSHQVTQMGQEVILRCVPISNHLYFYWYRQILGQKVEFLVSFYNNEISEKSEIFDDQFSVERPDGSNFTLKIRSTKLEDSAMYFCASNLEGQTLGPDIRAFFGQGTRLTVV.

For the CDR3, the DNA is TGTGCCAGCAGCTTGGGCGGGGGGGCTCAGTACGAGCAGTACTTC. This gives the protein CASSLGGGAQYEQYF. This sequence joins TRBV5-4 and TRBJ2-7; 9 bases agree with TRBD2. Germline-derived CDR1 and CDR2 are SGHNT and YYREEE (reference sequence). This CDR3 is 15 amino acids long. V lost 0 bases to trimming and J lost 4 bases; unmatched junction nucleotides: 5.

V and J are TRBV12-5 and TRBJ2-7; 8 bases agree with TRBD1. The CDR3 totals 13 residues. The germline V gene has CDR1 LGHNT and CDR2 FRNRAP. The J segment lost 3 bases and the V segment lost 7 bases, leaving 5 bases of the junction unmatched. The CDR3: CASAPGTGYEQYF. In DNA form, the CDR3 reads TGTGCTAGTGCCCCCGGGACAGGCTACGAGCAGTACTTC.

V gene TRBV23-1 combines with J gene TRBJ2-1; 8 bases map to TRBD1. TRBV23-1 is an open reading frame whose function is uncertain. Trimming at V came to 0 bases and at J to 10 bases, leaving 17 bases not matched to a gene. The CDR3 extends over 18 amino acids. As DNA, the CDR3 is TGCGCCAGCAGTCAATCAAGCCCCGGGACAGGACGTCCGCAGGAGCAGTTCTTC. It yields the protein CASSQSSPGTGRPQEQFF.

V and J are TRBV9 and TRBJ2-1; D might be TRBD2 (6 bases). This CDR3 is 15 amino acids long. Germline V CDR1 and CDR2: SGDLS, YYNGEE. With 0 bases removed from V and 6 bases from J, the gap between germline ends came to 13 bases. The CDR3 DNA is TGTGCCAGCAGCGTAGCGGGGGAGCCGGTCAATGAGCAGTTCTTC. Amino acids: CASSVAGEPVNEQFF.

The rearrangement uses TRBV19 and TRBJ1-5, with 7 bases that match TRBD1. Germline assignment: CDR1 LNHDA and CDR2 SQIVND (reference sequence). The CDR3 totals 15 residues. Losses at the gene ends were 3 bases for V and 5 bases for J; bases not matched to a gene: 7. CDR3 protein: CASSIEDRLYQPQHF. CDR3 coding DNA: TGTGCCAGTAGTATCGAGGACAGGTTGTATCAGCCCCAGCATTTT. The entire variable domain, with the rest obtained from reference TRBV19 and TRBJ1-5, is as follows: DGGITQSPKYLFRKEGQNVTLSCEQNLNHDAMYWYRQDPGQGLRLIYYSQIVNDFQKGDIAEGYSVSREKKESFPLTVTSAQKNPTAFYLCASSIEDRLYQPQHFGDGTRLSIL.